This T cell receptor beta chain was sequenced in a study of shared clonotypes between healthy human individuals. The CDR3 sequence is 17 residues long. Germline trimming cut 5 bases from V and 0 bases from J; bases unmatched to any gene: 5. Per germline, CDR1 PRHDT and CDR2 FYEKMQ (reference sequence). Profiling relied on immunoSEQ multiplex PCR, and the TCRdb table lists in-frame clones only, not all of them. The sample includes around 2,000,000 clones, about 94% of them seen just once. CD8 cells classed as naive were CD45RO-negative and positively selected for CCR7, excluding terminally differentiated effector memory CD45RA+ cells.

The V call is TRBV13, the J call TRBJ2-1; 12 bases match TRBD2. This TCR was recovered from a man younger than 30 in good health. The specimen was naive CD8+ T cells sorted from blood. CDR3 sequence reads: CASSTRLAGVSYNEQFF. The DNA of the CDR3 is TGTGCCAGCAGCACCCGACTAGCGGGAGTCTCCTACAATGAGCAGTTCTTC.